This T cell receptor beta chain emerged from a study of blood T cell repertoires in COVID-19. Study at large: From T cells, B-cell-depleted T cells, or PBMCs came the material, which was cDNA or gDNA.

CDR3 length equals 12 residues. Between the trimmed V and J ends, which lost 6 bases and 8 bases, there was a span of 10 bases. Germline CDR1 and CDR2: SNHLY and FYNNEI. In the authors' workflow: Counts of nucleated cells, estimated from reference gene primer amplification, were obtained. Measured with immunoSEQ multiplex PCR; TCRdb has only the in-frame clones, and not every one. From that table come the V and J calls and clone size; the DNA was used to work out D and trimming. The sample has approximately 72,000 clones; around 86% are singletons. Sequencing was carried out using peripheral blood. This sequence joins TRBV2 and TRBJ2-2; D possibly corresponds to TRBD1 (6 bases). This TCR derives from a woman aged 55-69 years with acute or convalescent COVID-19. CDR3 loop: CASSLDRGELFF. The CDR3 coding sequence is TGTGCCAGCAGCCTCGACAGGGGGGAGCTGTTTTTT.